This TCR beta chain was sequenced for a study of shared clonotypes between healthy human individuals. CDR1 and CDR2 (germline): SGHRS, YFSETQ. The CDR3 contains 14 residues. V was cut by 4 bases and J by 6 bases, with 16 bases left in between. Produced via immunoSEQ multiplex PCR; TCRdb's table is partial and in-frame only. The profile shows approximately 1.5 million clones, approximately 98% of them singletons. This TCR was sampled from a man aged 25-45 years in good health. Source material: naive CD4+ T cells sorted from blood. Subset reported: CD45RA+ positively selected. The chain carries TRBV5-1 and TRBJ1-1; TRBD1 is a possible D gene (6 bases). CDR3 residues: CASSLIQGLAEAFF. For the CDR3, the DNA is TGCGCCAGCAGCCTCATACAGGGACTTGCTGAAGCTTTCTTT. The full variable domain, rest sourced from reference TRBV5-1 and TRBJ1-1, is KAGVTQTPRYLIKTRGQQVTLSCSPISGHRSVSWYQQTPGQGLQFLFEYFSETQRNKGNFPGRFSGRQFSNSRSEMNVSTLELGDSALYLCASSLIQGLAEAFFGQGTRLTVV.